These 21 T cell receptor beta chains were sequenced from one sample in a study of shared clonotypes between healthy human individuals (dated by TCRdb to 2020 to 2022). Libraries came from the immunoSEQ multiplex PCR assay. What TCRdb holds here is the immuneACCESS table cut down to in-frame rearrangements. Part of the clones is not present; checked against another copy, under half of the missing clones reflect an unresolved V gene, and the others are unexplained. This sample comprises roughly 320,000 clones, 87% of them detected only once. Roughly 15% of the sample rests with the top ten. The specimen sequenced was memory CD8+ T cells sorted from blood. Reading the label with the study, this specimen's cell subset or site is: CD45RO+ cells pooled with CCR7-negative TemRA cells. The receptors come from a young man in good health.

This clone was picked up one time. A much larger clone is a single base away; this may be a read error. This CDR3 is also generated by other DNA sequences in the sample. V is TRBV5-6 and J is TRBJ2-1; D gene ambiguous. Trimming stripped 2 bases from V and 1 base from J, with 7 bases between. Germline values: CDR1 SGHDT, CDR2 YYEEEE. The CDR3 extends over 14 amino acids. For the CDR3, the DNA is TGTGCCAGCAGCTTTGGGTCTTCCTACAATGAGCAGTTCTTC. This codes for CASSFGSSYNEQFF.

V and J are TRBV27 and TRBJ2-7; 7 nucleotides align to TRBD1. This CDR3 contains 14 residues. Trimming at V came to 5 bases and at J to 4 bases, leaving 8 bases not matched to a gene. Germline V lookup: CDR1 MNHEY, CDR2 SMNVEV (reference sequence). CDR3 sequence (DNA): TGTGCCAGCAGTGTCGGGACAGCAGGTTACGAGCAGTACTTC. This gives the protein CASSVGTAGYEQYF.

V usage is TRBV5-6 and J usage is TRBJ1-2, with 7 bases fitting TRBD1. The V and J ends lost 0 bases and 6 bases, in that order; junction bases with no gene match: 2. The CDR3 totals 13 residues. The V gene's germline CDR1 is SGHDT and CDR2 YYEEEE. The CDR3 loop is CASSLAGGDGYTF. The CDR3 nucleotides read TGTGCCAGCAGCTTGGCAGGGGGTGATGGCTACACCTTC.

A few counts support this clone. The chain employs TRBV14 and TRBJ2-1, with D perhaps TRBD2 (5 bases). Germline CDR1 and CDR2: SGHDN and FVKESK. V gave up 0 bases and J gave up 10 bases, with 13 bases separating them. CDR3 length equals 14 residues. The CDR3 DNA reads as TGTGCCAGCAGCCAAGATCCCAGCGGCAGAGAGCAGTTCTTC. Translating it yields CASSQDPSGREQFF.

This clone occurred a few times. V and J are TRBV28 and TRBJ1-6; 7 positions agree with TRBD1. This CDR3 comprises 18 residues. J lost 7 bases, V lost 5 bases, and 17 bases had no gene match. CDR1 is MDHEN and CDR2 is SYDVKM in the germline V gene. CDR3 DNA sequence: TGTGCCAGCAGTCACCGAAATTTGGGGACAGCTTACAATTCACCCCTCCACTTT. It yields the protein CASSHRNLGTAYNSPLHF.

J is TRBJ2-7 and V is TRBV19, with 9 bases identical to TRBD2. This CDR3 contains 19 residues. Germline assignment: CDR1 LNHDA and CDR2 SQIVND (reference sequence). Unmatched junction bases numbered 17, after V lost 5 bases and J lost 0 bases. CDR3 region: CASSSTRLAGPPDSYEQYF. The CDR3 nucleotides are TGTGCCAGTAGTTCGACCCGGCTAGCGGGACCACCCGACTCCTACGAGCAGTACTTC.

DNA of the CDR3: TGTGCCAGCAAGAGCGGAGACACAGATACGCAGTATTTT. This encodes CASKSGDTDTQYF. The V gene is TRBV6-5, the J gene TRBJ2-3; possibly TRBD2 for D (5 bases). With 7 bases removed from V and 2 bases from J, the gap between germline ends came to 10 bases. Per germline, CDR1 MNHEY and CDR2 SVGAGI. The CDR3 has 13 amino acids.

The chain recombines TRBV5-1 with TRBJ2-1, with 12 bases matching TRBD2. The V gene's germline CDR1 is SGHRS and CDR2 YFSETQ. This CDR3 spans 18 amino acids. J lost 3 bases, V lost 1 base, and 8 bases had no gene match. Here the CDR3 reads CASSLPQTSGRSYNEQFF. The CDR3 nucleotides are TGCGCCAGCAGCTTGCCGCAGACTAGCGGGAGAAGCTACAATGAGCAGTTCTTC.

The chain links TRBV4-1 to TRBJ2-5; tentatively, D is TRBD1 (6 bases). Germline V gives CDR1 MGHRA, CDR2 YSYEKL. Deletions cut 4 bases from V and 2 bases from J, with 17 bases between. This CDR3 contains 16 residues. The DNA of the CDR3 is TGCGCCAGCAGCCCCCTCCAGGGGCCCCCTCAAGAGACCCAGTACTTC. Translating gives CASSPLQGPPQETQYF.

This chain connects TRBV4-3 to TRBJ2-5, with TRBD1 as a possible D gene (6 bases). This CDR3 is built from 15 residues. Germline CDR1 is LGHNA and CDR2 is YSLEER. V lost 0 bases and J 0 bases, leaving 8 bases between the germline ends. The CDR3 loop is CASSQERGYQETQYF. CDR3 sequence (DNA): TGCGCCAGCAGCCAAGAAAGGGGGTACCAAGAGACCCAGTACTTC.

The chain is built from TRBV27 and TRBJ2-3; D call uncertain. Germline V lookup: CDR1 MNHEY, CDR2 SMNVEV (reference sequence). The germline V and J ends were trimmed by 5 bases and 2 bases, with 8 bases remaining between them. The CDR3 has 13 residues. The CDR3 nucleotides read TGTGCCAGCAGTCCGCTATACACAGATACGCAGTATTTT. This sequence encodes CASSPLYTDTQYF.

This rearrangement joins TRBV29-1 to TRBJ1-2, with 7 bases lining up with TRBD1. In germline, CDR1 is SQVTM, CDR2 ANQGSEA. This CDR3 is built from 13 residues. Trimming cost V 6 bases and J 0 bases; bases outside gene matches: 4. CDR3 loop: CSVRDSTNYGYTF. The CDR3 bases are TGCAGCGTAAGGGACAGTACTAACTATGGCTACACCTTC.

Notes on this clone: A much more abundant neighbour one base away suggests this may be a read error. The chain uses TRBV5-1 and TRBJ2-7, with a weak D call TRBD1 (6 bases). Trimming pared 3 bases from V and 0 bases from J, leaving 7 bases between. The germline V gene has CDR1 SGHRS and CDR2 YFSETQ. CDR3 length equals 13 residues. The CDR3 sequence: CASSWTASYEQYF. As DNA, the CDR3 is TGCGCCAGCAGCTGGACAGCCTCCTACGAGCAGTACTTC. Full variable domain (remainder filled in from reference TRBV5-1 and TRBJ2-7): KAGVTQTPRYLIKTRGQQVTLSCSPISGHRSVSWYQQTPGQGLQFLFEYFSETQRNKGNFPGRFSGRQFSNSRSEMNVSTLELGDSALYLCASSWTASYEQYFGPGTRLTVT.

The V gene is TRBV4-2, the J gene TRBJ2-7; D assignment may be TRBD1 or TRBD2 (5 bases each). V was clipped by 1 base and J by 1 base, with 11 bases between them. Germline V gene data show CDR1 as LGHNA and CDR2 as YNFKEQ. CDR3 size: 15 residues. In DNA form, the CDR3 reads TGTGCCAGCAGCCAAGGGGACGACGGTTCCTACGAGCAGTACTTC. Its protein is CASSQGDDGSYEQYF.

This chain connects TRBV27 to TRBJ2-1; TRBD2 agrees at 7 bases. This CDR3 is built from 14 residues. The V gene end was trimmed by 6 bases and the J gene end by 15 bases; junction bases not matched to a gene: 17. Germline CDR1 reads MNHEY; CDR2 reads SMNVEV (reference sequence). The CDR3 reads CASSMPRDGRPTFF. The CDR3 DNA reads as TGTGCCAGCAGCATGCCCCGGGACGGGAGGCCCACGTTCTTC.

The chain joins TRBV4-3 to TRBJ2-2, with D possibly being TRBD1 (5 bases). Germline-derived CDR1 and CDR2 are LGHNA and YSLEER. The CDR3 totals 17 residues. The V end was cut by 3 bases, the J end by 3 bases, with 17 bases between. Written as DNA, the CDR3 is TGCGCCAGCAGCCAGGTTCTAGGATTAGGGGACACCGGGGAGCTGTTTTTT. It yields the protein CASSQVLGLGDTGELFF.

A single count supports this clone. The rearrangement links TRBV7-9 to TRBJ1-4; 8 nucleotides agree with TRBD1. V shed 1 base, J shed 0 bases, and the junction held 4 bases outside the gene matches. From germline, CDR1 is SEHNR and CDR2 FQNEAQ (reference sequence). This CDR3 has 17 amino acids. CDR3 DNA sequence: TGTGCCAGCAGCTTAGGAGGACAGGGACCAACTAATGAAAAACTGTTTTTT. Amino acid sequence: CASSLGGQGPTNEKLFF.

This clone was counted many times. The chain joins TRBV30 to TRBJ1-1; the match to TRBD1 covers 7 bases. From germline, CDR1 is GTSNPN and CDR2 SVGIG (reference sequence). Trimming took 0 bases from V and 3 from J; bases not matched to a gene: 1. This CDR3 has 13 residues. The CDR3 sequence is CAWSVQGHTEAFF. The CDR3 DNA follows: TGTGCCTGGAGTGTACAGGGGCACACTGAAGCTTTCTTT.

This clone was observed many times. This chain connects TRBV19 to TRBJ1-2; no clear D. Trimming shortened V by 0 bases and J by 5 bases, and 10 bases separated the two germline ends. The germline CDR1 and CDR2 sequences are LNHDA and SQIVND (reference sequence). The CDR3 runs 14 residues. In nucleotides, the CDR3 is TGTGCCAGTAGTATAGACCCCCAGACATATGGCTACACCTTC. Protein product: CASSIDPQTYGYTF.

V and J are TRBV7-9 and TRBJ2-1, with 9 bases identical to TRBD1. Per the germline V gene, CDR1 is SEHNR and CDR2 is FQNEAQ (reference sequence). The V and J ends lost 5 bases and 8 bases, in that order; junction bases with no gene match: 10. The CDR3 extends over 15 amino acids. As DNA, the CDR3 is TGTGCCAGCAGCCACCCGGGACAGGGCCGCGATGAGCAGTTCTTC. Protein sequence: CASSHPGQGRDEQFF.

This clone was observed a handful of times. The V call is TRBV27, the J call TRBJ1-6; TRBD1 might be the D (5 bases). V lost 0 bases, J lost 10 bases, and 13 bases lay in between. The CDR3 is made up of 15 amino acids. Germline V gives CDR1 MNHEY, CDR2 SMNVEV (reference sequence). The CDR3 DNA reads TGTGCCAGCAGTTTATCGCCAGGGCTCGGGTCACCCCTCCACTTT. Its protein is CASSLSPGLGSPLHF.